These 3 T cell receptor beta chains were sequenced from one sample in a study. The sorted Tregs were CD4+CD25+CD127-/low cells. TCRdb called the 5' RACE reads again in MiXCR, with one record for every CDR3 protein. The sample lists 9,000 to 10,000 distinct CDR3 sequences; 14% were seen once. Sample: Tregs sorted from blood. The receptors were sampled from a female donor with breast cancer.

The table lists this clonotype with a few counts. The chain recombines TRBV29-1 with TRBJ1-5; 9 positions agree with TRBD1. CDR1 SQVTM and CDR2 ANQGSEA come from the germline V gene. This CDR3 contains 14 residues. The junction had 4 bases not matched to a gene; V was cut back by 6 bases and J by 1 base. The DNA of the CDR3 is TGCAGCGTCTGGACAGGGGAGAGCAATCAGCCCCAGCATTTT. This translates into CSVWTGESNQPQHF.

The chain joins TRBV9 to TRBJ1-1; 8 bases line up with TRBD1. Germline CDR1 reads SGDLS; CDR2 reads YYNGEE. This CDR3 comprises 14 residues. The V and J ends lost 2 bases and 5 bases, in that order; junction bases with no gene match: 5. CDR3 sequence: CASSVSGGKTEAFF. Here the CDR3 DNA reads TGTGCCAGCAGCGTTTCAGGGGGCAAAACTGAAGCTTTCTTT. The whole variable domain, remainder taken from reference TRBV9 and TRBJ1-1, is DSGVTQTPKHLITATGQRVTLRCSPRSGDLSVYWYQQSLDQGLQFLIQYYNGEERAKGNILERFSAQQFPDLHSELNLSSLELGDSALYFCASSVSGGKTEAFFGQGTRLTVV.

This clonotype ranks as medium-sized. The genes are TRBV20-1 and TRBJ2-5; 8 bases agree with TRBD1. The CDR3 is 12 residues long. V was clipped by 2 bases and J by 5 bases; unmatched bases: 1. Germline V CDR1 and CDR2: DFQATT, SNEGSKA (reference sequence). As DNA, the CDR3 is TGCAGTGCTAGAAGGACAGGGGAGACCCAGTACTTC. Translating it yields CSARRTGETQYF.